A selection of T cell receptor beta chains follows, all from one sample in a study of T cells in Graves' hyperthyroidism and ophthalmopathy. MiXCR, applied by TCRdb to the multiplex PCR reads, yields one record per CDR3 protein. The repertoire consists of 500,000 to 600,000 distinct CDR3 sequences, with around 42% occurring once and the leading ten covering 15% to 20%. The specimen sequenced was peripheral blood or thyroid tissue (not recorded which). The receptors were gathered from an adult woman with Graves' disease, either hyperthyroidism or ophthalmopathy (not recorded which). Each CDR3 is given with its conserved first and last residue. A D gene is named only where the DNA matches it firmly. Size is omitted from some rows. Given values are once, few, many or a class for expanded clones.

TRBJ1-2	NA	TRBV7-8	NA	CASGEASRGYGYTF	TGTGCCAGCGGAGAAGCTTCCCGGGGGTATGGCTACACCTTC
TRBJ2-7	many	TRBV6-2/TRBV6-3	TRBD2	CASSYSGGPHEQYF	TGTGCCAGCAGTTACAGCGGGGGGCCGCACGAGCAGTACTTC
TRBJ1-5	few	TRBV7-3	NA	CASSWRHRALEGNQPQHF	TGTGCCAGCAGCTGGAGACACCGGGCCCTCGAGGGGAATCAGCCCCAGCATTTT
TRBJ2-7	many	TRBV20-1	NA	CSAPGLLSYEQYF	TGCAGTGCTCCCGGACTACTCTCCTACGAGCAGTACTTC
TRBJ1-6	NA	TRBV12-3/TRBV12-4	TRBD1	CASTSLQGGSPLHF	TGTGCCAGCACTTCATTGCAGGGGGGATCACCCCTCCACTTT
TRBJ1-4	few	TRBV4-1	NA	CASSPKITTNEKLFF	TGCGCCAGCAGTCCTAAGATTACAACTAATGAAAAACTGTTTTTT
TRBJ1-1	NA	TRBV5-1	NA	CASSLEPGGSTEAFF	TGCGCCAGCAGCTTGGAGCCGGGAGGGAGCACCGAAGCTTTCTTT
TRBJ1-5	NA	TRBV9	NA	CASSVAPYF	TGTGCCAGCAGCGTAGCCCCCTACTTT
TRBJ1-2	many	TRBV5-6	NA	CASSPWTDNYGYTF	TGTGCCAGCAGCCCCTGGACGGATAACTATGGCTACACCTTC
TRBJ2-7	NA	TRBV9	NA	CASSEGGTGYYEQYF	TGTGCCAGCAGTGAAGGGGGGACGGGTTACTACGAGCAGTACTTC
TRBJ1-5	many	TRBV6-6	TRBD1	CASTNRDRTLSSNQPQHF	TGTGCCAGCACCAACCGGGACAGAACCCTGTCTAGCAATCAGCCCCAGCATTTT
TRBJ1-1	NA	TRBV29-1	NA	CSGITGSGEAFF	TGCAGCGGAATCACAGGATCCGGTGAAGCTTTCTTT
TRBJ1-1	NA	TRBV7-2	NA	CASSLNTGQVFF	TGTGCCAGCAGCTTAAATACAGGACAAGTTTTCTTT
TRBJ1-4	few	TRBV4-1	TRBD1	CASSQSPRGAEKLFF	TGCGCCAGCAGCCAATCCCCCAGGGGGGCGGAAAAACTGTTTTTT
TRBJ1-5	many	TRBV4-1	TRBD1	CASSQDWDRDQPQHF	TGCGCCAGCAGCCAAGATTGGGACAGGGATCAGCCCCAGCATTTT
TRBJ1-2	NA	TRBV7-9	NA	CASTQVVSGNTF	TGTGCCAGCACCCAGGTTGTCTCTGGAAACACCTTC
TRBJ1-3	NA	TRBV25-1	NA	CASSERWGTSGNTIYF	TGTGCCAGCAGTGAAAGGTGGGGGACCTCTGGAAACACCATATATTTT
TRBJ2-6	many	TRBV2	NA	CASSARVHLSSGANVLTF	TGTGCCAGCAGTGCACGGGTTCACCTCTCCTCTGGGGCCAACGTCCTGACTTTC
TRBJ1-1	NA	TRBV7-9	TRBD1	CASSRGGPSMNTEAFF	TGTGCCAGCAGCAGAGGGGGCCCTTCGATGAACACTGAAGCTTTCTTT
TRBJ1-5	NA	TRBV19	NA	CASSIARGARQPQHF	TGTGCCAGTAGTATAGCACGGGGTGCGAGACAGCCCCAGCATTTT
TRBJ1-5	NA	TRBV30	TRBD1	CAWTGQSNQPQHF	TGTGCCTGGACGGGACAGTCCAATCAGCCCCAGCATTTT
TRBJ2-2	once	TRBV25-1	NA	CASSASRDRLNTGELFF	TGTGCCAGCAGTGCCTCGCGCGACCGATTGAACACCGGGGAGCTGTTTTTT
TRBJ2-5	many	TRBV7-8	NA	CASSLVRLPRGTQYF	TGTGCCAGCAGCTTAGTTCGGCTACCCAGGGGAACCCAGTACTTC
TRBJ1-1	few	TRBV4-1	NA	CASSQTGGANTEAFF	TGCGCCAGCAGCCAAACAGGAGGGGCGAACACTGAAGCTTTCTTT
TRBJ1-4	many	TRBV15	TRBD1	CATGEDRGDEKLFF	TGTGCCACCGGGGAAGACAGGGGTGACGAAAAACTGTTTTTT
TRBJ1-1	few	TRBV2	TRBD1	CASRDGQGAKSEAFF	TGTGCCAGCAGGGACGGACAGGGGGCGAAATCTGAAGCTTTCTTT
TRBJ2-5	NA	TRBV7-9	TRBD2	CASSSPVRRLAGEETQYF	TGTGCCAGCAGCTCCCCTGTCCGACGACTAGCGGGGGAAGAGACCCAGTACTTC
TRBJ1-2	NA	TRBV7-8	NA	CASSSVANGYTF	TGTGCCAGCAGCTCAGTGGCCAATGGCTACACCTTC
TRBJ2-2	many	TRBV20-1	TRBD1	CSARTGWSGELFF	TGCAGTGCCAGGACAGGGTGGTCCGGGGAGCTGTTTTTT
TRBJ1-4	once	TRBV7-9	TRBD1	CASSMTGGVEKLFF	TGTGCCAGCAGCATGACAGGGGGCGTTGAAAAACTGTTTTTT
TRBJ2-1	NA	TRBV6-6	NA	CASSGASSYNEQFF	TGTGCCAGCAGCGGGGCTAGCTCCTACAATGAGCAGTTCTTC
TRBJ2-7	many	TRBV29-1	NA	CSVEDWAAGYEQYF	TGCAGCGTTGAAGATTGGGCGGCGGGTTACGAGCAGTACTTC
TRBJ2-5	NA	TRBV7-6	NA	CASSPAPGQAETQYF	TGTGCCAGCAGCCCGGCCCCCGGGCAGGCAGAGACCCAGTACTTC
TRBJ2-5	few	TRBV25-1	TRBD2	CASSEWRGAETQYF	TGTGCCAGCAGTGAATGGCGGGGGGCAGAGACCCAGTACTTC
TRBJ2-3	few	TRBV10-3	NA	CALGDGNTQYF	TGTGCCCTTGGGGATGGGAATACGCAGTATTTT
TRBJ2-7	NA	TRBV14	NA	CASSPGPAGEQYF	TGTGCCAGCAGCCCCGGCCCGGCGGGCGAGCAGTACTTC
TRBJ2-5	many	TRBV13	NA	CASSLKGGIETQYF	TGTGCCAGCAGCTTAAAAGGAGGGATTGAGACCCAGTACTTC
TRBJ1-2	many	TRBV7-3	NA	CASSRGGRSDGYTF	TGTGCCAGCAGTCGGGGGGGGAGGTCGGATGGCTACACCTTC
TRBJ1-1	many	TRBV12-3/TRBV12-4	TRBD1	CASTGTGMNTEAFF	TGTGCCAGCACCGGGACAGGAATGAACACTGAAGCTTTCTTT
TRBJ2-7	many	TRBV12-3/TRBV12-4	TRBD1	CASSLRGRRSEQYF	TGTGCCAGCAGTTTAAGGGGGCGAAGGAGCGAGCAGTACTTC
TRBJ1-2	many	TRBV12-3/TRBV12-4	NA	CASSLGAGADYGYTF	TGTGCCAGCAGTTTAGGTGCGGGGGCGGACTATGGCTACACCTTC
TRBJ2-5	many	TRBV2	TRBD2	CASSEILPGLAGETQYF	TGTGCCAGCAGTGAAATCCTTCCGGGACTAGCGGGAGAGACCCAGTACTTC
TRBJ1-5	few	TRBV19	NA	CASSISRRGGFQPQHF	TGTGCCAGTAGTATATCCCGGAGGGGGGGCTTTCAGCCCCAGCATTTT
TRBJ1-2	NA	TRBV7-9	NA	CASRGNSEGYTF	TGTGCCAGCAGGGGGAATAGCGAAGGCTACACCTTC
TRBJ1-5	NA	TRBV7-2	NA	CASSLILGGPFKHF	TGTGCCAGCAGCTTGATCCTGGGAGGGCCCTTTAAGCATTTT
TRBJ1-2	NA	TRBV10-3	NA	CAISVIKSVGYTF	TGTGCCATCAGTGTAATCAAGTCAGTTGGCTACACCTTC
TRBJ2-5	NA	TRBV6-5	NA	CASSYDSPSPVAPREGWQETQYF	TGTGCCAGCAGTTACGACAGTCCCTCTCCTGTCGCACCCCGCGAAGGGTGGCAAGAGACCCAGTACTTC
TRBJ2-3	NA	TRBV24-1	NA	CATSDWDADTQYF	TGTGCCACCAGTGATTGGGACGCAGATACGCAGTATTTT
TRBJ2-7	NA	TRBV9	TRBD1	CASSINPGQIYEQYF	TGTGCCAGCAGCATTAATCCGGGACAGATCTACGAGCAGTACTTC
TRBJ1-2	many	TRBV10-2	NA	CASSKGTDSYGYTF	TGCGCCAGCAGCAAAGGGACGGACAGCTATGGCTACACCTTC
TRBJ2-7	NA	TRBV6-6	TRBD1	CASSYLDRGRLYEQYF	TGTGCCAGCAGTTACTTGGACAGGGGGCGGCTCTACGAGCAGTACTTC
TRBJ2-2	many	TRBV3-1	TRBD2	CASSQVGGRYTGELFF	TGTGCCAGCAGCCAAGTCGGCGGGAGGTACACCGGGGAGCTGTTTTTT
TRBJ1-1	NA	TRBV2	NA	CASSEINGDTEAFF	TGTGCCAGCAGTGAAATAAACGGGGACACTGAAGCTTTCTTT
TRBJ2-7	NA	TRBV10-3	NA	CAIGGPSYEQYF	TGTGCCATCGGGGGGCCATCCTACGAGCAGTACTTC
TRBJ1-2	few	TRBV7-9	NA	CASSPPGPVYGYTF	TGTGCCAGCAGCCCCCCGGGACCCGTCTATGGCTACACCTTC
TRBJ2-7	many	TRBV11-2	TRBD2	CASSLVASGMDEQYF	TGTGCCAGCAGCTTAGTGGCTAGCGGGATGGACGAGCAGTACTTC
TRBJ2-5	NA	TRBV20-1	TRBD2	CSATVSGTSAETQYF	TGCAGTGCTACGGTCTCTGGGACTAGCGCAGAGACCCAGTACTTC
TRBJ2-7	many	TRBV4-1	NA	CASSQGGTLSYYEQYF	TGCGCCAGCAGCCAAGGGGGGACCCTAAGCTATTACGAGCAGTACTTC
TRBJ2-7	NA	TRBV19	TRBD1	CASNHLDRTNEQYF	TGTGCCAGTAACCACTTGGACAGGACCAATGAGCAGTACTTC
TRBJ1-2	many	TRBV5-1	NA	CASSLTEQGNYGYTF	TGCGCCAGCAGCCTAACGGAACAGGGAAACTATGGCTACACCTTC